Shown below are 12 T cell receptor beta chains from a single sample sequenced in a study of tumor-infiltrating lymphocytes in primary liver carcinoma. The source material, about 18-33 mg of unsorted bulk tissue, was used to co-extract RNA and DNA. Making TCR beta cDNA involved approximately 0.5 ug total RNA and a constant-region primer. Library construction for TCR beta comprised three nested multiplex PCR rounds performed with slightly modified ARM-PCR. A C-beta reverse primer was combined with TRBV1-TRBV30 forward primers in the first two PCR rounds, and each round had approximately 10 cycles. Each CDR3 protein is one row after TCRdb ran MiXCR on the multiplex PCR reads. The sample lists some 100,000 distinct CDR3 sequences, about 67% seen once, with 10% to 15% in the top ten. What was sequenced was liver tumor tissue from sampling region 2. Subset given: tumor region T2, inferior pole. These receptor sequences come from a woman aged 55-70 years with primary liver carcinoma and hepatitis B virus infection.

As DNA, the CDR3 is TGTGCCAGCACATGGACTAGCGGGATAGGCACCTACAATGAGCAGTTCTTC. This encodes CASTWTSGIGTYNEQFF. The chain is built from TRBV6-5 and TRBJ2-1; 12 nucleotides agree with TRBD2. CDR1 is MNHEY and CDR2 is SVGAGI in the germline V gene. The CDR3 runs 17 residues. Trimming cost V 7 bases and J 2 bases; bases outside gene matches: 9.

Notes on this clonotype: This CDR3 fails to terminate in the conserved phenylalanine or tryptophan, so it likely reflects a read error. The V and J genes are TRBV11-2 and TRBJ2-1; 8 bases fit TRBD2. The V and J ends lost 8 bases and 7 bases, in that order; junction bases with no gene match: 16. This CDR3 is 16 amino acids long. CDR1 is SGHAT and CDR2 is FQNNGV in the germline V gene. CDR3 DNA: TGTGCCAGCGGCCCCGGGCTAGCGGGCGATTATAATGAGCAGTTCTTA. Protein sequence: CASGPGLAGDYNEQFL.

The J gene is TRBJ2-4, the V gene TRBV6-1; D tentatively fits TRBD1 or TRBD2 (7 bases each). The CDR3 spans 14 residues. V shed 4 bases and J shed 15 bases, with 22 bases lying between them. Germline values: CDR1 MNHNS, CDR2 SASEGT. The CDR3 is CASSAGGTSGTGYF. The CDR3, as DNA: TGTGCCAGCAGTGCAGGGGGGACCAGCGGGACTGGGTACTTC.

Regarding this clonotype: A much larger clone lies one base from this, so it may be a read error. No conserved phenylalanine or tryptophan is present at the end of the CDR3, so a read error is the likely explanation. The chain uses TRBV7-9 and TRBJ2-5, with 11 bases fitting TRBD2. The CDR3 length is 14 residues. CDR1 is SEHNR, CDR2 FQNEAQ, per germline (reference sequence). Trimming at V came to 5 bases and at J to 4 bases, leaving 3 bases not matched to a gene. This CDR3 reads CASSPGLAVETQYL. In DNA, the CDR3 is TGTGCCAGCAGCCCGGGACTAGCGGTAGAGACCCAGTACTTA.

Points on this clonotype: Given the absence of the conserved phenylalanine or tryptophan at the CDR3 end, a read error is likely. It is unclear where the CDR3 begins or ends on the DNA, so no DNA is shown, and the CDR3 is as TCRdb lists it. This chain joins TRBV11-3 and TRBJ2-3. CDR1 and CDR2 (germline): SGHNT, YENEEA. The CDR3 is 16 amino acids long, termini counted. CDR3 protein: CASSLDHIQFTDTQCI.

The genes are TRBV20-1 and TRBJ1-1, with TRBD1 identical over 11 bases. Germline values: CDR1 DFQATT, CDR2 SNEGSKA (reference sequence). The J segment lost 5 bases and the V segment lost 2 bases, leaving 4 bases of the junction unmatched. The CDR3 extends over 14 amino acids. CDR3 protein: CSARRDRGFTEAFF. In DNA form, the CDR3 reads TGCAGTGCTAGAAGGGACAGGGGGTTTACTGAAGCTTTCTTT.

As concerns this clonotype: Since a much larger clone is just one base distant, this may be a read error. V is TRBV9 and J is TRBJ2-5; 9 nucleotides line up with TRBD2. CDR1 is SGDLS and CDR2 is YYNGEE in the germline V gene. V trimming: 2 bases; J trimming: 5 bases; junction bases outside the gene matches: 7. The CDR3 totals 15 residues. The CDR3 loop is CASSVSGGWEETQYF. The CDR3 region has the DNA TGTGCCAGCAGCGTTAGCGGGGGTTGGGAGGAGACCCAGTACTTC.

As for this clonotype: A junction boundary mismatches the germline segment, possibly from a read error. The chain uses TRBV19 and TRBJ2-2; 7 bases line up with TRBD1. CDR3 length: 13 residues. The germline gives CDR1 LNHDA, CDR2 SQIVND (reference sequence). The CDR3, as DNA: TGTGTCAGTAGACCTGACAGGGAAGGGGAGCTGTTTTTT. It codes for CVSRPDREGELFF.

This clonotype has just one count. The V gene is TRBV6-5, the J gene TRBJ2-5; D tentatively reads TRBD1 or TRBD2 (5 bases each). The germline V and J ends were trimmed by 11 bases and 8 bases, with 21 bases remaining between them. This CDR3 has 13 residues. Germline CDR1 is MNHEY and CDR2 is SVGAGI. The CDR3: CAGGTAVGETQYF. As DNA, the CDR3 is TGTGCCGGCGGCACCGCAGTGGGGGAAACCCAGTACTTC.

To note about this clonotype: The junction departs from the called germline gene at one end, perhaps through a read error. J is TRBJ2-3 and V is TRBV11-3, with 8 bases lining up with TRBD2. Germline CDR1 and CDR2: SGHNT and YENEEA. This CDR3 has 14 residues. DNA of the CDR3: TGTATCAGCAGCTTCAGGACTAGCACAGATAAGCAGTATTTT. Translation: CISSFRTSTDKQYF.

This clonotype was recorded at least ten times. The rearrangement uses TRBV30 and TRBJ2-1; tentative D call: TRBD2 (6 bases). Germline CDR1 is GTSNPN and CDR2 is SVGIG (reference sequence). This CDR3 region has 14 residues. Trimming stripped 0 bases from V and 9 bases from J, with 15 bases between. CDR3 loop: CAWSVTGDWGEQFF. The CDR3 coding sequence is TGTGCCTGGAGTGTAACGGGGGACTGGGGTGAGCAGTTCTTC. The variable domain in full, with the rest retrieved from reference TRBV30 and TRBJ2-1, is SQTIHQWPATLVQPVGSPLSLECTVEGTSNPNLYWYRQAAGRGLQLLFYSVGIGQISSEVPQNLSASRPQDRQFILSSKKLLLSDSGFYLCAWSVTGDWGEQFFGPGTRLTVL.

To note about this clonotype: A much larger clone is a single base away; this may be a read error. The chain couples TRBV5-1 to TRBJ2-3; D possibly matches TRBD1 or TRBD2 (8 bases each). CDR1 SGHRS and CDR2 YFSETQ come from the germline V gene. The CDR3 is 16 residues long. This chain's CDR3 is CASSSQGAGGTGTQYF. CDR3 bases: TGCGCCAGCAGCTCTCAGGGGGCGGGAGGCACAGGTACGCAGTATTTT.